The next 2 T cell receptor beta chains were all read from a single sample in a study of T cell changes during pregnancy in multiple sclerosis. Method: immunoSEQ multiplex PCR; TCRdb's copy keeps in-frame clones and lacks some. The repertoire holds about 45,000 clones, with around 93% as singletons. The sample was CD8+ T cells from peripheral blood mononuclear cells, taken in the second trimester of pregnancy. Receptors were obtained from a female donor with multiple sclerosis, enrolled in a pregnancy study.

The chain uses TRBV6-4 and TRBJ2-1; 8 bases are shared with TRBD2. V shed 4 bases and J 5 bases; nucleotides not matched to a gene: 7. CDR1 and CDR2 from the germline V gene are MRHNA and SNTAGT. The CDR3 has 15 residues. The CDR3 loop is CASSVKTGGNNEQFF. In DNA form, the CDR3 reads TGTGCCAGCAGTGTCAAAACGGGGGGGAACAATGAGCAGTTCTTC.

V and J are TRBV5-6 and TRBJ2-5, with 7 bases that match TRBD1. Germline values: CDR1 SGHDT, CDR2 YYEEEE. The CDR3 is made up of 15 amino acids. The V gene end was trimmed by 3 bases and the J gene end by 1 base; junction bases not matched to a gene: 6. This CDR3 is CASSSRTGSQETQYF. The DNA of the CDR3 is TGTGCCAGCAGCTCTCGGACAGGAAGCCAAGAGACCCAGTACTTC.